This is a list of T cell receptor beta chains from one sample in a study of T cell responses to AZD1222 COVID-19 vaccine. Here immunoSEQ multiplex PCR was the method, and the copy in TCRdb shows in-frame clones only, minus some. Seen here are around 100,000 clones, less than 90% observed once, and the top ten hold around 1.8%. The specimen comprised peripheral blood, sampled on day 0 of AZD1222 vaccination. The receptors originated from an adult in good health. CDR3s include the opening cysteine and the closing phenylalanine or tryptophan. A D gene is named only where the DNA matches it firmly. Expanded clones get a size class; other rows say once, few or many, or leave the size out.

CDR3: CASSLANSAVISGGYTF
DNA: TGCGCCAGCAGCTTGGCCAACTCGGCGGTCATCTCGGGTGGCTACACCTTC
J: TRBJ1-2
V: TRBV5-1
D: NA
size: once

CDR3: CASSSKHGRRDEQYF
DNA: TGTGCCAGCAGCTCCAAACATGGGAGGAGAGACGAGCAGTACTTC
J: TRBJ2-7
V: TRBV27
D: NA
size: NA

CDR3: CAWSGRWSSGNTIYF
DNA: TGTGCCTGGAGTGGGCGATGGAGCTCTGGAAACACCATATATTTT
J: TRBJ1-3
V: TRBV30
D: NA
size: NA

CDR3: CASSYSMEGSREKLFF
DNA: TGTGCCAGCAGTTACTCGATGGAGGGAAGTAGAGAAAAACTGTTTTTT
J: TRBJ1-4
V: TRBV6-5
D: NA
size: NA

CDR3: CASSLVGEQQSPLHF
DNA: TGTGCCAGCAGTTTAGTGGGGGAGCAGCAATCACCCCTCCACTTT
J: TRBJ1-6
V: TRBV28
D: NA
size: NA

CDR3: CSVVGGLTEAFF
DNA: TGCAGCGTTGTAGGGGGCCTCACTGAAGCTTTCTTT
J: TRBJ1-1
V: TRBV29-1
D: TRBD1
size: NA

CDR3: CASRVGGANEQFF
DNA: TGTGCCAGTAGGGTCGGTGGGGCAAATGAGCAGTTCTTC
J: TRBJ2-1
V: TRBV19
D: NA
size: NA

CDR3: CASSPIQGVGARRTEAFF
DNA: TGTGCCAGCAGTCCGATCCAAGGCGTGGGGGCGAGACGGACTGAAGCTTTCTTT
J: TRBJ1-1
V: TRBV6-2/TRBV6-3
D: NA
size: NA

CDR3: CASSIDGVKGETQYF
DNA: TGTGCCAGTAGTATAGATGGAGTGAAAGGAGAGACCCAGTACTTC
J: TRBJ2-5
V: TRBV19
D: NA
size: NA

CDR3: CASSLGTSGSFDTGELFF
DNA: TGTGCCAGCAGCCTCGGGACTAGCGGGAGTTTTGACACCGGGGAGCTGTTTTTT
J: TRBJ2-2
V: TRBV7-8
D: TRBD2
size: NA

CDR3: CASSGGRGEQFF
DNA: TGCGCCAGCAGCGGGGGGCGGGGTGAGCAGTTCTTC
J: TRBJ2-1
V: TRBV4-1
D: NA
size: NA

CDR3: CASTSLGGKVHEQYF
DNA: TGTGCCAGCACTTCGTTAGGGGGGAAGGTCCACGAGCAGTACTTC
J: TRBJ2-7
V: TRBV27
D: NA
size: NA

CDR3: CASSPGTGHEKLFF
DNA: TGTGCCAGCAGCCCCGGGACGGGCCATGAAAAACTGTTTTTT
J: TRBJ1-4
V: TRBV3-1/TRBV3-2
D: NA
size: few

CDR3: CAWSQGYRGEQYF
DNA: TGTGCCTGGAGCCAGGGCTACCGGGGGGAGCAGTACTTC
J: TRBJ2-7
V: TRBV30
D: NA
size: NA

CDR3: CASSTAGDTGELFF
DNA: TGTGCCAGCAGCACCGCGGGGGATACCGGGGAGCTGTTTTTT
J: TRBJ2-2
V: TRBV28
D: TRBD2
size: NA

CDR3: CASSFQRNTEAFF
DNA: TGTGCCAGCAGCTTCCAGCGTAACACTGAAGCTTTCTTT
J: TRBJ1-1
V: TRBV13
D: NA
size: NA

CDR3: CASSDGAGWEQPQHF
DNA: TGTGCCAGCAGTGATGGTGCCGGGTGGGAGCAGCCCCAGCATTTT
J: TRBJ1-5
V: TRBV2
D: NA
size: once

CDR3: CASSRDRGSEKLFF
DNA: TGTGCCAGCAGCCGTGACAGGGGGTCTGAAAAACTGTTTTTT
J: TRBJ1-4
V: TRBV5-4
D: TRBD1
size: NA

CDR3: CASSPLRVLAGGRETQYF
DNA: TGTGCCAGTAGTCCTCTCCGTGTACTAGCGGGAGGACGGGAGACCCAGTACTTC
J: TRBJ2-5
V: TRBV19
D: TRBD2
size: NA

CDR3: CTSSPLPGQGCAWTEAFF
DNA: TGCACCAGCAGCCCATTACCGGGACAGGGGTGCGCGTGGACTGAAGCTTTCTTT
J: TRBJ1-1
V: TRBV1
D: NA
size: NA

CDR3: CASSLDATMARGGRAYEQYF
DNA: TGTGCCAGCAGCTTAGACGCTACAATGGCGCGAGGCGGGAGGGCCTACGAGCAGTACTTC
J: TRBJ2-7
V: TRBV11-2
D: TRBD2
size: NA

CDR3: CASGTSLEYF
DNA: TGTGCCAGCGGCACGTCCCTGGAGTATTTT
J: TRBJ2-3
V: TRBV6-6
D: NA
size: few

CDR3: CASSIGGSNQPQHF
DNA: TGTGCCAGTAGTATTGGGGGAAGCAATCAGCCCCAGCATTTT
J: TRBJ1-5
V: TRBV19
D: NA
size: NA

CDR3: CASSLTGAPRETQYF
DNA: TGTGCCAGCAGCTTAACAGGTGCCCCGCGGGAGACCCAGTACTTC
J: TRBJ2-5
V: TRBV7-3
D: NA
size: NA

CDR3: CASRGYLTQHF
DNA: TGTGCCAGCAGAGGCTATCTGACCCAGCATTTT
J: TRBJ1-5
V: TRBV6-5
D: NA
size: NA

CDR3: CASSNAAEAFF
DNA: TGTGCCAGCAGTAACGCAGCTGAAGCTTTCTTT
J: TRBJ1-1
V: TRBV6-2/TRBV6-3
D: NA
size: NA

CDR3: CATRQTSGRAVGEQYF
DNA: TGTGCCACCAGGCAAACTAGCGGGAGGGCCGTGGGCGAGCAGTACTTC
J: TRBJ2-7
V: TRBV15
D: TRBD2
size: NA

CDR3: CAGEGQGRQPQHF
DNA: TGTGCCGGAGAGGGGCAGGGTCGGCAGCCCCAGCATTTT
J: TRBJ1-5
V: TRBV6-5
D: NA
size: NA

CDR3: CASIRGSTIYF
DNA: TGTGCCAGCATTAGAGGAAGCACCATATATTTT
J: TRBJ1-3
V: TRBV6-5
D: NA
size: NA